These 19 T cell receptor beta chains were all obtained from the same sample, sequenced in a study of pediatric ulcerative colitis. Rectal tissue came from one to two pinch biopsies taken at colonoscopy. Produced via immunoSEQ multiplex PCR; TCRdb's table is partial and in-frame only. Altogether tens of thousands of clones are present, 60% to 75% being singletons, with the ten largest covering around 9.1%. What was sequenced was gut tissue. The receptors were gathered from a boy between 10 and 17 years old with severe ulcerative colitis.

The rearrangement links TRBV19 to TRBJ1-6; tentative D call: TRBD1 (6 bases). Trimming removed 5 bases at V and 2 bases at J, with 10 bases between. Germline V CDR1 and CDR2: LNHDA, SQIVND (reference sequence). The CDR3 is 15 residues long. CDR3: CASSGGGAYNSPLHF. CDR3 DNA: TGTGCCAGTAGTGGAGGGGGTGCCTATAATTCACCCCTCCACTTT.

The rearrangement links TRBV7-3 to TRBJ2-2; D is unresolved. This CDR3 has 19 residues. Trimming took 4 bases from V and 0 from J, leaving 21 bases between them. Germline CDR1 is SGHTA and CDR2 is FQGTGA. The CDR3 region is CASSSETMIEYPNTGELFF. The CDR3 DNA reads TGTGCCAGCAGCTCCGAAACTATGATTGAATACCCGAACACCGGGGAGCTGTTTTTT.

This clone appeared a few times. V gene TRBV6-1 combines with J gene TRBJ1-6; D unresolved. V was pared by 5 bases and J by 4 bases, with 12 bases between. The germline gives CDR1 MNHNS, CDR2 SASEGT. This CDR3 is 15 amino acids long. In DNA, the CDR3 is TGTGCCAGCAGTTCCTGGGGAGTGTATAATTCACCCCTCCACTTT. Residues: CASSSWGVYNSPLHF.

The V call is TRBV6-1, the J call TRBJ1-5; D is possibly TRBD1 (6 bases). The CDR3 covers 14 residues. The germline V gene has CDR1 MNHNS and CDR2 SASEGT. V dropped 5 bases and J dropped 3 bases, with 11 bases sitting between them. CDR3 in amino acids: CASSQTGTNQPQHF. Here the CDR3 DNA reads TGTGCCAGCAGTCAGACAGGCACCAATCAGCCCCAGCATTTT.

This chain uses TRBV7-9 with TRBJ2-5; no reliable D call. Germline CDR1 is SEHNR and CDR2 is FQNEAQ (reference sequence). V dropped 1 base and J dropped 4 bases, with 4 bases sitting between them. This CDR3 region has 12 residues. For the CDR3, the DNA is TGTGCCAGCAGCTTAGATCTAGAGACCCAGTACTTC. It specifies CASSLDLETQYF.

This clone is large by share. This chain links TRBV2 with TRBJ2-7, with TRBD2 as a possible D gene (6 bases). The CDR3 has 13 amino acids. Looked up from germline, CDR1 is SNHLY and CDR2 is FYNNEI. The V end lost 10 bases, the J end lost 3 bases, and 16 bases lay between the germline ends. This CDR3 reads CANSDGRGYEQYF. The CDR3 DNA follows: TGTGCCAACTCGGACGGGCGGGGCTACGAGCAGTACTTC.

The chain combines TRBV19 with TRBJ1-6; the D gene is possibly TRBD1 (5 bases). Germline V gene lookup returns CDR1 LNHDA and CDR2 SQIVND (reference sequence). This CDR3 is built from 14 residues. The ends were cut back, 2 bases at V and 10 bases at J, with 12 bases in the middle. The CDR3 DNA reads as TGTGCCAGTAGTATAACGGGGGAGCGATCACCCCTCCACTTT. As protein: CASSITGERSPLHF.

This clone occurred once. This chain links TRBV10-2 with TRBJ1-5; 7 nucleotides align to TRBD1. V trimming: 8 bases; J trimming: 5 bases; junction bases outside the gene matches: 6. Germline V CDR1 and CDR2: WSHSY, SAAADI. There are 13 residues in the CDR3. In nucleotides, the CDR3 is TGCGCCAGCGGGACAGAAGCTTATCAGCCCCAGCATTTT. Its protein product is CASGTEAYQPQHF.

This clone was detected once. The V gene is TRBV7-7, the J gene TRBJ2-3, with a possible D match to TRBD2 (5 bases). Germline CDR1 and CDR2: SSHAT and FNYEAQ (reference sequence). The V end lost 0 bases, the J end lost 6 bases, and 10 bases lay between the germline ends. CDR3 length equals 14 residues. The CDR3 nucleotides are TGTGCCAGCAGCTTAGCGTCGGGGTCGGATACGCAGTATTTT. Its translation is CASSLASGSDTQYF.

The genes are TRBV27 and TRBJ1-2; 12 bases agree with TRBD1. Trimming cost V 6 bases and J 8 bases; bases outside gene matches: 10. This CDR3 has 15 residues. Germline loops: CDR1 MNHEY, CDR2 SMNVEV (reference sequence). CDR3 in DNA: TGTGCCAGCAGCGACGGGGACAGGGGGCATGAAGGCTACACCTTC. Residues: CASSDGDRGHEGYTF.

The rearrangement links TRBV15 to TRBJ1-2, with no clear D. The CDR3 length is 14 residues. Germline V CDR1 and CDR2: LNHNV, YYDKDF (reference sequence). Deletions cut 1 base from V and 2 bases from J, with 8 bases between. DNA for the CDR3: TGTGCCACCAGCAGAGGAGAAAGGAACTATGGCTACACCTTC. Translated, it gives CATSRGERNYGYTF. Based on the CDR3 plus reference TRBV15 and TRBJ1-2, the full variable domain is DAMVIQNPRYQVTQFGKPVTLSCSQTLNHNVMYWYQQKSSQAPKLLFHYYDKDFNNEADTPDNFQSRRPNTSFCFLDIRSPGLGDTAMYLCATSRGERNYGYTFGSGTRLTVV.

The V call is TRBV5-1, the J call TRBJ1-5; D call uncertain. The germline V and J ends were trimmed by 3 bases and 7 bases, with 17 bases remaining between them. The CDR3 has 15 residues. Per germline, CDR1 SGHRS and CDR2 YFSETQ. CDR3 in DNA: TGCGCCAGCAGCTCTCAGGTTGTGGTAGGACAGCCCCAGCATTTT. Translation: CASSSQVVVGQPQHF.

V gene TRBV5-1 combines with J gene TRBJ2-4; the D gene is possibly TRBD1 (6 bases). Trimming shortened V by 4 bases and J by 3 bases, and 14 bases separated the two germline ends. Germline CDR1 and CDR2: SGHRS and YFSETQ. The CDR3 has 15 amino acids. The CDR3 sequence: CASSTYREDKNIQYF. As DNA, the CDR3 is TGCGCCAGCAGCACGTACAGGGAAGACAAAAACATTCAGTACTTC.

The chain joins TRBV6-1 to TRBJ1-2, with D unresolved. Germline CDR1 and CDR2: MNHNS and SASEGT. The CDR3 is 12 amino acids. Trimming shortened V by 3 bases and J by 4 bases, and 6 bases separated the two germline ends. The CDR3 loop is CASSEGSYGYTF. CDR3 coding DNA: TGTGCCAGCAGTGAGGGCAGCTATGGCTACACCTTC.

The CDR3 spells CASSVEWGPSTDTQYF. The CDR3 nucleotides read TGTGCCAGCAGCGTAGAGTGGGGCCCCAGCACAGATACGCAGTATTTT. The V call is TRBV9, the J call TRBJ2-3, with D perhaps TRBD1 (5 bases). Per the germline V gene, CDR1 is SGDLS and CDR2 is YYNGEE. With 0 bases removed from V and 0 bases from J, the gap between germline ends came to 11 bases. The length of the CDR3 is 16 residues.

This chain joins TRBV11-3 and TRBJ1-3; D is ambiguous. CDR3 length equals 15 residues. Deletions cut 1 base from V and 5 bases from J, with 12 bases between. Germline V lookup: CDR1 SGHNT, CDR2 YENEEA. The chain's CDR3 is CASSLVETQRNTIYF. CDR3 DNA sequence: TGTGCCAGCAGCTTAGTGGAGACACAAAGAAACACCATATATTTT.

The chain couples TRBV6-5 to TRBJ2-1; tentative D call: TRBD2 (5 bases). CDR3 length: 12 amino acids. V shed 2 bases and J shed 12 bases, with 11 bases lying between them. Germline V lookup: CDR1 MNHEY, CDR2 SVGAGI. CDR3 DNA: TGTGCCAGCAGTTACGGGGAGTCCACGCAGTTCTTC. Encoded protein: CASSYGESTQFF.

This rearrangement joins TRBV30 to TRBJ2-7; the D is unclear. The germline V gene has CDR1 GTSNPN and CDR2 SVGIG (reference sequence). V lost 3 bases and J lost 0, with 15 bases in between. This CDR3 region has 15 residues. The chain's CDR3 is CAWRAWSTSSYEQYF. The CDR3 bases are TGTGCCTGGAGGGCCTGGAGCACAAGCTCCTACGAGCAGTACTTC.

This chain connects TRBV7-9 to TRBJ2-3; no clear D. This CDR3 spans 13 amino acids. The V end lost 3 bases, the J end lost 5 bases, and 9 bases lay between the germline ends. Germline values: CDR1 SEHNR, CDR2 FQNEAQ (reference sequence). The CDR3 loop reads CASSFGSQDTQYF. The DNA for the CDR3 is TGTGCCAGCAGCTTCGGTTCACAAGATACGCAGTATTTT. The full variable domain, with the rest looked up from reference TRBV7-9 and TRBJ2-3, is DTGVSQNPRHKITKRGQNVTFRCDPISEHNRLYWYRQTLGQGPEFLTYFQNEAQLEKSRLLSDRFSAERPKGSFSTLEIQRTEQGDSAMYLCASSFGSQDTQYFGPGTRLTVL.